Listed here are 11 T cell receptor beta chains from one sample, sequenced in a study of control samples from healthy donors and cancer patients (dated by TCRdb to about 2020). To prepare the library, the immunoSEQ multiplex PCR assay was applied. TCRdb limited this immuneACCESS table to in-frame rearrangements with V and J called. A share of clones is missing; checked studies link under half to unresolved V genes, and the rest is unexplained. Within this sample are about 130,000 clones, with about 95% of them counted one time only. In total, the top ten clones hold about 3.6% of the sample. Sequencing was done on a sample of blood. The source of these receptors is a young man in good health.

The J gene is TRBJ2-3, the V gene TRBV7-2, with 9 bases fitting TRBD2. After removal of 5 bases from V and 3 bases from J, the junction contained 18 bases not matched to a gene. This CDR3 has 19 residues. Looked up from germline, CDR1 is SGHTA and CDR2 is FQGNSA. In nucleotides, the CDR3 is TGTGCCAGCAGCCCTAGAGGGCTAGCGCGGGGGGGCGTGACAGATACGCAGTATTTT. It codes for CASSPRGLARGGVTDTQYF.

CDR3 amino acids: CASSTEILNEKLFF. The CDR3 DNA reads as TGTGCCAGCAGTACAGAGATCCTTAATGAAAAACTGTTTTTT. The chain combines TRBV6-5 with TRBJ1-4; D not certain. Germline V CDR1 and CDR2: MNHEY, SVGAGI. The CDR3 is made up of 14 amino acids. V was cut by 5 bases and J by 4 bases, with 11 bases left in between.

The chain couples TRBV6-5 to TRBJ1-1, with D maybe TRBD1 (5 bases). The germline CDR1 and CDR2 sequences are MNHEY and SVGAGI. The CDR3 length is 15 residues. The ends were cut back, 10 bases at V and 1 base at J, with 19 bases in the middle. In DNA, the CDR3 is TGTGCCACCCTTGACAGCTTCGCTGGGAACACTGAAGCTTTCTTT. It translates to CATLDSFAGNTEAFF.

This clone was counted only a few times. The genes are TRBV5-5 and TRBJ2-5; D perhaps matches TRBD2 (5 bases). Trimming took 7 bases from V and 4 from J, leaving 11 bases between them. The CDR3 totals 12 residues. The germline V gene has CDR1 SGHKS and CDR2 YYEKEE (reference sequence). CDR3 amino acids: CASGFRGETQYF. The CDR3 bases are TGTGCCAGCGGATTTCGGGGAGAGACCCAGTACTTC.

The V call is TRBV9, the J call TRBJ1-2; perhaps TRBD1 as D (5 bases). Germline CDR1 and CDR2: SGDLS and YYNGEE. The CDR3 spans 16 residues. Deletions cut 4 bases from V and 0 bases from J, with 16 bases between. The CDR3 reads CASSNEGRSTNYGYTF. Written as DNA, the CDR3 is TGTGCCAGCAGCAATGAGGGACGGTCGACTAACTATGGCTACACCTTC.

This clone was seen once. Here the CDR3 DNA reads TGTGCCAGCAGTTTACGGACAGGGGGCGGGGGAAAACTGTTTTTT. The encoded protein is CASSLRTGGGGKLFF. The chain uses TRBV27 and TRBJ1-4; 11 bases agree with TRBD1. The CDR3 is made up of 15 amino acids. J lost 10 bases, V lost 2 bases, and 6 bases had no gene match. Germline V gene lookup returns CDR1 MNHEY and CDR2 SMNVEV (reference sequence).

The J gene is TRBJ1-5, the V gene TRBV6-6; no firm D call. The CDR3 contains 14 residues. Trimming pared 1 base from V and 6 bases from J, leaving 10 bases between. The germline CDR1 and CDR2 sequences are MNHNY and SVGAGI (reference sequence). CDR3 region: CASSYFAESQPQHF. The CDR3 DNA is TGTGCCAGCAGTTACTTCGCCGAGAGTCAGCCCCAGCATTTT.

The CDR3: CASSYSPTGNSYEQYF. The CDR3 DNA follows: TGTGCCAGCAGTTACTCCCCGACAGGGAACTCCTACGAGCAGTACTTC. The chain joins TRBV6-2 or TRBV6-3 to TRBJ2-7, with 7 bases aligning to TRBD1. From germline, CDR1 is MNHEY and CDR2 SVGEGT. This CDR3 has 16 residues. V lost 0 bases and J lost 0; bases outside the gene matches: 5.

The chain links TRBV18 to TRBJ2-5; possible D gene TRBD1, 6 bases. Trimming stripped 0 bases from V and 2 bases from J, with 7 bases between. This CDR3 is 14 amino acids long. Germline V gives CDR1 KGHSH, CDR2 LQKENI. CDR3 in amino acids: CASSPPQGQETQYF. The CDR3 DNA sequence: TGTGCCAGCTCACCACCGCAGGGGCAAGAGACCCAGTACTTC.

The chain couples TRBV11-2 to TRBJ1-1; possible D gene TRBD1, 5 bases. V lost 4 bases, J lost 6 bases, and 9 bases lay in between. Germline V gene lookup returns CDR1 SGHAT and CDR2 FQNNGV. This CDR3 has 12 amino acids. DNA for the CDR3: TGTGCCAGCAGCTCCGGGACTTCTGAAGCTTTCTTT. Translating it yields CASSSGTSEAFF.

In DNA, the CDR3 is TGTGCCAGCAGCCAAGGGGGGGGCCGGAACGAGCAGTACTTC. Amino acids: CASSQGGGRNEQYF. This chain uses TRBV3-1 (or the pseudogene TRBV3-2) with TRBJ2-7; a possible D gene is TRBD2 (7 bases). The V end was cut by 1 base, the J end by 5 bases, with 12 bases between. This CDR3 spans 14 amino acids. Germline V lookup: CDR1 LGHDT, CDR2 YNNKEL (reference sequence).